This T cell receptor (beta chain) was sequenced in a study of T cell repertoires in cytomegalovirus infection. As for the study in general: CMV epitopes used comprised recently identified HLA-C-restricted ones and well-studied HLA-B-restricted ones.

A remark on this clonotype: The antigen is not known.

Study-level points and caveats: The cumulative frequency of public TCR beta families distinguished individuals who carried CMV together with the relevant HLA.

Looked up from germline, CDR1 is SGHDN and CDR2 is FVKESK. The trim removed 0 bases at V and 7 bases at J, leaving 16 bases unmatched. This CDR3 is 19 amino acids long. TCRdb fed the reads into MiXCR, producing one record per CDR3 protein. Of nearly 700,000 distinct CDR3 sequences listed, around 31% are singletons. V gene TRBV14 combines with J gene TRBJ2-1; 9 nucleotides line up with TRBD1. This receptor was taken from a human donor in good health (CMV status not recorded). Some clones in this sample may be carry-over from other donors' samples. Sequences were derived from cultured PBMCs, sampled from culture after CMV antigen stimulation. The CDR3 sequence is CASSQEDRGFAGVLNEQFF. In DNA form, the CDR3 reads TGTGCCAGCAGCCAAGAGGACAGGGGTTTTGCGGGAGTGCTGAATGAGCAGTTCTTC.